Below are 3 T cell receptor beta chains sequenced from a single sample in a study of identical twins. TCRdb re-derived calls from the 5' RACE reads in MiXCR, one entry per CDR3 protein. Of 450,000 or so distinct CDR3 sequences in the sample, 15% to 20% were seen once. Sequences were obtained from naive T cells sorted from blood. These receptors were collected from a man between 45 and 60 years old in good health.

The V and J genes are TRBV20-1 and TRBJ2-7; tentatively, D is TRBD1 (6 bases). Deletions cut 3 bases from V and 2 bases from J, with 14 bases between. Germline CDR1 is DFQATT and CDR2 is SNEGSKA (reference sequence). This CDR3 region has 14 residues. The CDR3 coding sequence is TGCAGTGCTAGCGCCGGGACATCACCCTACGAGCAGTACTTC. Translated: CSASAGTSPYEQYF.

This clonotype was detected ten times or more. The genes are TRBV29-1 and TRBJ1-2, with D unresolved. The CDR3 sequence is 16 residues long. Germline V gives CDR1 SQVTM, CDR2 ANQGSEA. The V gene lost 3 bases and the J gene lost 6 bases, with 23 bases spanning the gap. The CDR3 sequence is CSVDEHPTPLVDGYTF. CDR3 bases: TGCAGCGTTGATGAGCACCCAACCCCGTTGGTGGATGGCTACACCTTC.

This clonotype was observed a few times. This sequence joins TRBV21-1 and TRBJ2-7; the table's D call, TRBD1, was not checked against the DNA. TRBV21-1 constitutes a pseudogene. This CDR3 spans 20 amino acids. The CDR3 sequence is CASSKALRVVARRGFYEQYF. The CDR3 DNA is TGTGCCAGCAGCAAAGCGCTGCGAGTAGTGGCGCGAAGAGGATTCTACGAGCAGTACTTC.